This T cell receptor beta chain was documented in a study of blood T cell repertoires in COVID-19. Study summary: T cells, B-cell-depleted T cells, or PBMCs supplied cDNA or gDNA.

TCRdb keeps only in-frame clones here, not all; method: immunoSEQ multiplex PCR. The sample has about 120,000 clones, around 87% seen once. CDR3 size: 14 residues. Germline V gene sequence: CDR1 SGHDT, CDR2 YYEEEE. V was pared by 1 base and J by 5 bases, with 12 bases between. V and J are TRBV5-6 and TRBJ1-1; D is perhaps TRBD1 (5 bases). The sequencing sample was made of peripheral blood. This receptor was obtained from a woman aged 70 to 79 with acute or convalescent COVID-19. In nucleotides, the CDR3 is TGTGCCAGCAGCTTGAGGTGGGCAGGGACTGAAGCTTTCTTT. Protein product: CASSLRWAGTEAFF.